These 21 T cell receptor beta chains were sequenced from one sample in a study of regulatory T cells in long-lasting Graves disease. Time point meaning: newly diagnosed GD, antithyroid drugs for less than 3 months. PBMC-derived RNA was used for the TCR library. With iRepertoire HTBI primers and Arm-PCR of CDR3 regions, TCR beta libraries were built. One entry per CDR3 protein, called by TCRdb with MiXCR from the multiplex PCR reads. The profile shows approximately 270,000 distinct CDR3 sequences, 18% of them singletons. Another study also made use of these data, one on T cells in Graves' hyperthyroidism and ophthalmopathy.

This material consisted of peripheral blood mononuclear cells (PBMCs), taken at new diagnosis, from a patient treated with antithyroid drugs. These receptors originate from a woman in her thirties with Graves disease.

On this clonotype: The junction departs from germline at one end; a sequencing error may be responsible. The chain joins TRBV7-7 to TRBJ2-5; 11 positions agree with TRBD2. There are 17 residues in the CDR3. The V gene's germline CDR1 is SSHAT and CDR2 FNYEAQ (reference sequence). CDR3 residues: CASSLEITSGGQETQYF. The CDR3 DNA is TGTGCTAGCAGCTTAGAGATCACTAGCGGGGGCCAAGAGACCCAGTACTTC. The full variable domain, completed using reference TRBV7-7 and TRBJ2-5, is GAGVSQSPRYKVTKRGQDVTLRCDPISSHATLYWYQQALGQGPEFLTYFNYEAQPDKSGLPSDRFSAERPEGSISTLTIQRTEQRDSAMYRCASSLEITSGGQETQYFGPGTRLLVL.

The chain links TRBV2 to TRBJ2-7; TRBD1 matches 10 bases. V lost 6 bases to trimming and J lost 2 bases; unmatched junction nucleotides: 13. Germline values: CDR1 SNHLY, CDR2 FYNNEI. This CDR3 is built from 17 residues. This CDR3 is CASRVPGQGTDTYEQYF. In nucleotides, the CDR3 is TGTGCCAGCAGGGTCCCGGGACAGGGGACGGATACCTACGAGCAGTACTTC. The entire variable domain, with the rest obtained from reference TRBV2 and TRBJ2-7, is as follows: EPEVTQTPSHQVTQMGQEVILRCVPISNHLYFYWYRQILGQKVEFLVSFYNNEISEKSEIFDDQFSVERPDGSNFTLKIRSTKLEDSAMYFCASRVPGQGTDTYEQYFGPGTRLTVT.

Details on this clonotype: It is likely a read error: a sequence one base away is far more abundant. The chain uses TRBV7-8 and TRBJ1-2, with a tentative D call TRBD1 (5 bases). The CDR3 is 19 amino acids. The V gene lost 6 bases and the J gene lost 0 bases, with 26 bases spanning the gap. CDR1 is SGHVS and CDR2 is FQNEAQ in the germline V gene. The CDR3 nucleotides read TGTGCCAGCAGTGAGCGGGCAGGGTTACACCAAACGGCTAACTATGGCTACACCTTC. Protein: CASSERAGLHQTANYGYTF.

At least ten counts were recorded for this clonotype. The junction shows a germline mismatch at one end, possibly a read error. The rearrangement uses TRBV12-3 or TRBV12-4 and TRBJ2-1; 15 bases are shared with TRBD2. The CDR3 is 17 amino acids. CDR3: CASSGLAGGSSYNEQFF. The CDR3 bases are TGCGCCAGCAGCGGACTAGCGGGGGGGAGCTCCTACAATGAGCAGTTCTTC.

This clonotype showed up many times. The chain links TRBV7-9 to TRBJ1-1; D possibly corresponds to TRBD1 (5 bases). In germline, CDR1 is SEHNR, CDR2 FQNEAQ (reference sequence). V was pared by 2 bases and J by 4 bases, with 8 bases between. This CDR3 spans 13 amino acids. The DNA for the CDR3 is TGTGCCAGCAGCTTAATGGGGGGCACTGAAGCTTTCTTT. This gives the protein CASSLMGGTEAFF.

Remarks on this clonotype: A clone one base away is much larger, so this may be a read error. The CDR3 loop reads CASSDGLAVQKTQYF. CDR3 DNA: TGTGCCAGCAGTGATGGACTAGCGGTACAAAAGACCCAGTACTTC. J is TRBJ2-1 and V is TRBV2; TRBD2 agrees at 10 bases. The DNA end favors TRBJ2-5, so the J call may be wrong. The CDR3 runs to 15 residues. Looked up from germline, CDR1 is SNHLY and CDR2 is FYNNEI.

This clonotype was observed at least ten times. The chain has TRBV15 and TRBJ1-2; D is undetermined. Trimming took 3 bases from V and 2 from J, leaving 7 bases between them. The CDR3 contains 13 residues. Germline CDR1 LNHNV, CDR2 YYDKDF (reference sequence). The DNA for the CDR3 is TGTGCCACCAGCAGTCGGGAAAACTATGGCTACACCTTC. The encoded protein is CATSSRENYGYTF.

The sample holds many counts of this clonotype. V is TRBV19 and J is TRBJ2-7, with D unclear. V lost 5 bases and J 0 bases, leaving 14 bases between the germline ends. The CDR3 totals 15 residues. The germline CDR1 and CDR2 sequences are LNHDA and SQIVND (reference sequence). CDR3 residues: CASSSLGQDSYEQYF. The DNA of the CDR3 is TGTGCCAGTAGTTCCCTGGGTCAGGACTCCTACGAGCAGTACTTC.

In the case of this clonotype: A much larger clone lies one base from this, so it may be a read error. The genes are TRBV5-1 and TRBJ1-2, with a tentative D call TRBD1 (6 bases). CDR1 and CDR2 from the germline V gene are SGHRS and YFSETQ. V lost 4 bases to trimming and J lost 10 bases, with 11 bases between them. The CDR3 has 11 amino acids. CDR3 sequence: CASSNRDDYTF. As DNA, the CDR3 is TGCGCCAGCAGCAACAGGGATGACTACACCTTC.

This clonotype came up many times. The V and J genes are TRBV12-3 or TRBV12-4 and TRBJ1-1; weak D call: TRBD1 (5 bases). Trimming removed 6 bases at V and 9 bases at J, with 14 bases between. The CDR3 contains 12 residues. DNA for the CDR3: TGTGCCAGCAGCCTCGTTACAGGAAAAGCTTTCTTT. This sequence encodes CASSLVTGKAFF.

This clonotype was seen repeatedly, ten times or more. The rearrangement uses TRBV6-2 or TRBV6-3 and TRBJ2-1, with 14 positions matching TRBD2. The CDR3 is 18 residues long. The germline V gene has CDR1 MNHEY and CDR2 SVGEGT. The ends lost 6 bases at V and 0 bases at J; junction bases unmatched: 7. Written as DNA, the CDR3 is TGTGCCAGCAGCACCGGGACTAGCGGGGGCCGCTCCTACAATGAGCAGTTCTTC. It is translated as CASSTGTSGGRSYNEQFF.

This clonotype was seen ten or more times. DNA of the CDR3: TGTGCCAGCAGTTTCATGGGGGCTTACAACACCGGGGAGCTGTTTTTT. Its translation: CASSFMGAYNTGELFF. The V gene is TRBV27, the J gene TRBJ2-2; D possibly corresponds to TRBD1 (6 bases). CDR1 and CDR2 from the germline V gene are MNHEY and SMNVEV (reference sequence). The CDR3 is 16 residues long. The V end lost 3 bases, the J end lost 2 bases, and 13 bases lay between the germline ends.

This clonotype was counted many times. A read error may be the cause here, since a much bigger clone is one base away. The chain recombines TRBV20-1 with TRBJ1-1; D gene unclear. The V end was cut by 3 bases, the J end by 1 base, with 12 bases between. The germline CDR1 and CDR2 sequences are DFQATT and SNEGSKA (reference sequence). The CDR3 runs 14 residues. This CDR3 reads CSASLYRQNTEAFF. The CDR3 DNA reads TGCAGTGCTAGTTTATACAGACAGAACACTGAAGCTTTCTTT.

This clonotype was recorded many times. V usage is TRBV29-1 and J usage is TRBJ1-1; 7 nucleotides agree with TRBD1. Germline V gene data show CDR1 as SQVTM and CDR2 as ANQGSEA. V was clipped by 3 bases and J by 7 bases; unmatched bases: 8. The CDR3 loop spans 13 amino acids. CDR3 in DNA: TGCAGCGTTGAGTCCACAGGGGATGATGAAGCTTTCTTT. It encodes CSVESTGDDEAFF.

Only a few counts were recorded for this clonotype. J is TRBJ1-2 and V is TRBV15; TRBD1 might be the D (5 bases). Germline CDR1 LNHNV, CDR2 YYDKDF (reference sequence). This CDR3 comprises 13 residues. Trimming took off 1 base at V and 6 bases at J, with 9 bases between the two ends. Here the CDR3 reads CATSRGQHDGYTF. The CDR3 DNA reads as TGTGCCACCAGCAGAGGACAGCATGATGGCTACACCTTC.

In this sample, this clonotype turned up a few times. The J gene is TRBJ2-2, the V gene TRBV4-2; D not certain. The CDR3 is made up of 15 amino acids. Looked up from germline, CDR1 is LGHNA and CDR2 is YNFKEQ. Trimming took 0 bases from V and 5 from J, leaving 10 bases between them. The CDR3 DNA reads TGTGCCAGCAGCCAAGATGAGCGAGTTACCGGGGAGCTGTTTTTT. It encodes CASSQDERVTGELFF.

The V call is TRBV5-1, the J call TRBJ1-1; D gene unclear. This CDR3 has 11 residues. Trimming left V 5 bases short and J 6 bases short, with 8 bases between. Germline CDR1 and CDR2: SGHRS and YFSETQ. The CDR3 reads CASSGRSEAFF. In nucleotides, the CDR3 is TGCGCCAGCAGTGGAAGGTCTGAAGCTTTCTTT.

This clonotype has only a few counts. Sequence at one end of the junction differs from germline and may be a read error. The chain has TRBV20-1 and TRBJ1-2, with a possible D match to TRBD1 (6 bases). This CDR3 has 16 amino acids. Germline CDR1 DFQATT, CDR2 SNEGSKA (reference sequence). The CDR3 loop is CSVRDLGGRQAGGYTF. CDR3 coding DNA: TGCAGTGTTAGAGATCTAGGGGGACGACAGGCCGGTGGCTACACCTTC.

The rearrangement joins TRBV3-1 to TRBJ2-3; 7 nucleotides agree with TRBD2. The J segment lost 1 base and the V segment lost 2 bases, leaving 0 bases of the junction unmatched. The CDR3 extends over 14 amino acids. Germline V lookup: CDR1 LGHDT, CDR2 YNNKEL (reference sequence). The CDR3 loop is CASSQTSGTDTQYF. CDR3 sequence (DNA): TGTGCCAGCAGCCAAACTAGCGGCACAGATACGCAGTATTTT.

This clonotype was recorded at least ten times. The chain combines TRBV5-1 with TRBJ1-4; 9 positions match TRBD1. The junction had 3 bases not matched to a gene; V was cut back by 3 bases and J by 6 bases. Germline CDR1 reads SGHRS; CDR2 reads YFSETQ. The CDR3 has 14 amino acids. CDR3 DNA: TGCGCCAGCAGCTCGACAGGGGGAGATGAAAAACTGTTTTTT. Translation gives CASSSTGGDEKLFF.

This clonotype came up a few times. This chain joins TRBV4-2 and TRBJ2-4; D is undetermined. The CDR3 spans 11 residues. The ends were cut back, 1 base at V and 14 bases at J, with 9 bases in the middle. Germline V gives CDR1 LGHNA, CDR2 YNFKEQ. The CDR3 nucleotides are TGTGCCAGCAGCCAAGCTCAGTGGAAGTACTTC. Protein product: CASSQAQWKYF.